These 13 T cell receptor beta chains were sequenced from one sample in a study of sequential checkpoint blockade in melanoma. Treatment indicated: randomized to nivolumab then ipilimumab (arm A) or the reverse (arm B). The assay was immunoSEQ multiplex PCR, and TCRdb's table has in-frame clones only and misses some. This table has under 25,000 clones, around 72% appearing once. Sequenced material: CD8+ T cells sorted from blood (inferred from file names), taken from a patient given nivolumab and ipilimumab in sequence. Receptors were obtained from a human donor with melanoma.

The chain joins TRBV7-9 to TRBJ2-7; weak D call: TRBD1 (6 bases). Germline-derived CDR1 and CDR2 are SEHNR and FQNEAQ (reference sequence). This CDR3 has 15 amino acids. With 6 bases removed from V and 0 bases from J, the gap between germline ends came to 15 bases. The CDR3 bases are TGTGCCAGCAGAGAGGACAGTCTTCTCTCCTACGAGCAGTACTTC. This translates into CASREDSLLSYEQYF. Supplemented by reference TRBV7-9 and TRBJ2-7, the full variable domain reads DTGVSQNPRHKITKRGQNVTFRCDPISEHNRLYWYRQTLGQGPEFLTYFQNEAQLEKSRLLSDRFSAERPKGSFSTLEIQRTEQGDSAMYLCASREDSLLSYEQYFGPGTRLTVT.

V and J are TRBV7-3 and TRBJ1-5, with a weak D call TRBD1 (5 bases). The germline V gene encodes CDR1 SGHTA and CDR2 FQGTGA. The CDR3 runs 12 residues. Trimming removed 9 bases at V and 2 bases at J, with 8 bases between. The CDR3 coding sequence is TGTGCCAGTACGGGGGGCAATCAGCCCCAGCATTTT. This encodes CASTGGNQPQHF.

The V and J genes are TRBV5-6 and TRBJ2-7; D might be TRBD1 (5 bases). The V gene lost 4 bases and the J gene lost 0 bases, with 14 bases spanning the gap. The CDR3 has 15 amino acids. Germline CDR1 and CDR2: SGHDT and YYEEEE. The CDR3 sequence is CASSADRLSSYEQYF. Written as DNA, the CDR3 is TGTGCCAGCAGCGCTGACAGACTTAGCTCCTACGAGCAGTACTTC.

This clone was counted only a few times. The chain uses TRBV5-1 and TRBJ1-2; perhaps TRBD1 as D (5 bases). The CDR3 consists of 15 residues. Trimming took off 3 bases at V and 2 bases at J, with 14 bases between the two ends. Germline CDR1 is SGHRS and CDR2 is YFSETQ. The CDR3 region is CASSSSPTANYGYTF. The CDR3 nucleotides read TGCGCCAGCAGCTCCTCTCCGACAGCCAACTATGGCTACACCTTC. The full variable domain, in which reference TRBV5-1 and TRBJ1-2 provide the parts outside the CDR3, is KAGVTQTPRYLIKTRGQQVTLSCSPISGHRSVSWYQQTPGQGLQFLFEYFSETQRNKGNFPGRFSGRQFSNSRSEMNVSTLELGDSALYLCASSSSPTANYGYTFGSGTRLTVV.

J is TRBJ2-7 and V is TRBV7-9, with D perhaps TRBD1 (5 bases). The length of the CDR3 is 14 residues. V lost 4 bases, J lost 0 bases, and 10 bases lay in between. Germline CDR1 and CDR2: SEHNR and FQNEAQ (reference sequence). The CDR3 spells CASSSDRLSYEQYF. CDR3 DNA: TGTGCCAGCAGCTCTGACAGACTCTCCTACGAGCAGTACTTC.

The V and J genes are TRBV27 and TRBJ1-3, with 10 bases that match TRBD1. J was trimmed by 4 bases and V by 3 bases; bases with no gene match: 6. The V gene's germline CDR1 is MNHEY and CDR2 SMNVEV (reference sequence). This CDR3 is 16 amino acids long. DNA of the CDR3: TGTGCCAGCAGTTTCACCGGGACAGGGGTGGGAAACACCATATATTTT. It yields the protein CASSFTGTGVGNTIYF.

This sequence joins TRBV5-1 and TRBJ2-7; 7 nucleotides match TRBD2. CDR1 SGHRS and CDR2 YFSETQ come from the germline V gene. This CDR3 has 13 amino acids. The ends lost 4 bases at V and 3 bases at J; junction bases unmatched: 4. CDR3 bases: TGCGCCAGCAGCCCGACGGGGGGCTACGAGCAGTACTTC. The encoded protein is CASSPTGGYEQYF.

The J gene is TRBJ1-2, the V gene TRBV10-3, with TRBD1 matching 9 bases. The V gene's germline CDR1 is ENHRY and CDR2 SYGVKD. Losses at the gene ends were 4 bases for V and 6 bases for J; bases not matched to a gene: 6. This CDR3 region has 14 residues. CDR3 loop: CAISVGQGRDGYTF. CDR3 sequence (DNA): TGTGCCATCAGTGTCGGACAGGGGCGTGATGGCTACACCTTC.

This clone was detected a few times. The chain is built from TRBV28 and TRBJ1-6; 8 nucleotides align to TRBD1. The CDR3 is 13 amino acids. CDR1 is MDHEN, CDR2 SYDVKM, per germline. V shed 6 bases and J 13 bases; nucleotides not matched to a gene: 8. The CDR3 here is CASRLRGLLPLHF. CDR3 in DNA: TGTGCCAGCAGACTCAGGGGGCTTCTTCCCCTCCACTTT.

The chain carries TRBV5-1 and TRBJ2-7; TRBD1 might be the D (6 bases). In germline, CDR1 is SGHRS, CDR2 YFSETQ. The CDR3 contains 15 residues. V shed 4 bases and J shed 4 bases, with 18 bases lying between them. The CDR3 DNA reads TGCGCCAGCAGCCTAGTCCAGGGGCTGTCGTACGAGCAGTACTTC. It codes for CASSLVQGLSYEQYF. Full variable domain (remainder filled in from reference TRBV5-1 and TRBJ2-7): KAGVTQTPRYLIKTRGQQVTLSCSPISGHRSVSWYQQTPGQGLQFLFEYFSETQRNKGNFPGRFSGRQFSNSRSEMNVSTLELGDSALYLCASSLVQGLSYEQYFGPGTRLTVT.

This chain links TRBV10-1 with TRBJ2-7; 7 bases fit TRBD1. CDR1 WNHNN and CDR2 SYGVQD come from the germline V gene (reference sequence). The CDR3 extends over 16 amino acids. V lost 0 bases and J lost 1; bases outside the gene matches: 6. The CDR3 loop reads CASSESIGDSSYEQYF. The CDR3 DNA follows: TGCGCCAGCAGTGAGTCGATTGGGGACAGTTCCTACGAGCAGTACTTC.

The chain joins TRBV19 to TRBJ1-5; TRBD1 might be the D (5 bases). CDR3 length: 12 residues. The germline V gene encodes CDR1 LNHDA and CDR2 SQIVND (reference sequence). V lost 1 base, J lost 9 bases, and 7 bases lay in between. The CDR3 region is CASSIAGGPQHF. CDR3 DNA: TGTGCCAGTAGTATAGCGGGGGGGCCCCAGCATTTT. The variable domain in full, completed from reference TRBV19 and TRBJ1-5, reads DGGITQSPKYLFRKEGQNVTLSCEQNLNHDAMYWYRQDPGQGLRLIYYSQIVNDFQKGDIAEGYSVSREKKESFPLTVTSAQKNPTAFYLCASSIAGGPQHFGDGTRLSIL.

The chain has TRBV9 and TRBJ2-7; unclear D gene. CDR1 is SGDLS, CDR2 YYNGEE, per germline. The CDR3 runs to 14 residues. Trimming cost V 4 bases and J 4 bases, with 15 bases left between them. The CDR3 DNA reads TGTGCCAGCAGCCCCAGAGGTTCTAGATACGAGCAGTACTTC. Translating it yields CASSPRGSRYEQYF. The full variable domain, with the rest looked up from reference TRBV9 and TRBJ2-7, is DSGVTQTPKHLITATGQRVTLRCSPRSGDLSVYWYQQSLDQGLQFLIQYYNGEERAKGNILERFSAQQFPDLHSELNLSSLELGDSALYFCASSPRGSRYEQYFGPGTRLTVT.